This TCR beta chain stems from a study of cytomegalovirus exposure and HLA in healthy donors. Background on the study: The 90 to 150 validation repertoires were produced on the same platform as the 500 to 800 repertoires of the first cohort. This was reported in a later analysis.

As concerns this clone: What it recognizes is unknown.

General study findings and limits: According to a subsequent analysis, TCR clusters from the first cohort were inclined to appear together in the 100 to 150 validation repertoires. In vitro testing confirmed three CMV-associated chains as specific for CMV antigens. The study listed approximately 160 cytomegalovirus-associated TCR beta chains.

The V gene's germline CDR1 is SEHNR and CDR2 FQNEAQ (reference sequence). The length of the CDR3 is 14 residues. The trim removed 1 base at V and 4 bases at J, leaving 1 base unmatched. TCRdb keeps only in-frame clones here, not all; method: immunoSEQ multiplex PCR. Here the sample spans about 150,000 clones, approximately 89% being singletons. V is TRBV7-9 and J is TRBJ2-5, with TRBD1 matching over 9 bases. The sequenced material came from PBMCs. The origin of this receptor is a man younger than 35 in good health and CMV-seronegative. The CDR3: CASSLVGQGETQYF. The CDR3 DNA follows: TGTGCCAGCAGCTTAGTGGGACAGGGAGAGACCCAGTACTTC.